This TCR beta chain was sequenced for a study of identical twins. This clonotype showed up just a few times. TCRdb itself ran the 5' RACE reads through MiXCR, one entry per CDR3 protein. Here the sample spans 1.5 million or so distinct CDR3 sequences, 25% to 35% being singletons. V lost 0 bases to trimming and J lost 0 bases, with 18 bases between them. Germline V gives CDR1 SGHTA, CDR2 FQGNSA. This CDR3 is built from 18 residues. This TCR came from a newborn girl in good health. This rearrangement joins TRBV7-2 to TRBJ2-7; D ambiguous. Sequenced input: cord blood. CDR3 region: CASSLAQSSSGSSYEQYF. DNA for the CDR3: TGTGCCAGCAGCTTAGCGCAATCGAGTTCAGGAAGCTCCTACGAGCAGTACTTC.